The text below deals with one T cell receptor beta chain. This clone was seen a single time. Its recognized antigen is unknown. One base away there is no much larger clone; base qualities are not given. This specimen belongs to a study of control samples from healthy donors and cancer patients (dated by TCRdb to the early 2020s). Libraries were made using the immunoSEQ multiplex PCR assay. Drawn from immuneACCESS, this table holds only the in-frame rearrangements with V and J called that TCRdb kept. Clones are partly lost; checked studies trace under half to an unresolved V gene and leave the rest unexplained. This sample has roughly 150,000 clones in its table, and 93% of those were observed once. Around 2.2% of the sample lies in the top ten. CDR1 LNHDA and CDR2 SQIVND were looked up in the germline V gene (reference sequence). The CDR3 sequence holds 15 residues, the cysteine and phenylalanine included. Left in the record is the CDR3 DNA by itself, 45 bases read in frame from the first base. Here V drops 3 bases and J drops 12 bases, and the junction holds 10 bases not matched to any gene.

The chain is encoded by TRBV19 joined to TRBJ2-1; 11 bases in the junction line up with TRBD2. Material: blood. The source is a man aged 50 to 59 in good health. The CDR3 loop reads CASSMVAGGPVGQFF. At the DNA level, the sequence is TGTGCCAGTAGTATGGTAGCGGGAGGGCCGGTGGGGCAGTTCTTC.